This TCR beta chain was found in a study of siplizumab effects on memory and regulatory T cells. Study information: Paired mixed lymphocyte reactions were set up, with siplizumab at around 1 ug/mL or without drug. Whole-study results and caveats: No functional test confirmed suppression by proliferating siplizumab-culture Tregs.

Regarding this clone: Its target is not known.

The J segment lost 4 bases and the V segment lost 4 bases, leaving 7 bases of the junction unmatched. The CDR3 contains 15 residues. The germline CDR1 and CDR2 sequences are SGHRS and YFSETQ. TCRdb keeps only in-frame clones here, not all; method: immunoSEQ multiplex PCR. The table shows more than 12,000 clones, with around 41% occurring only once. The mixed lymphocyte reaction cells were grown together in coculture at 37°C for about six days. The chain couples TRBV5-1 to TRBJ1-4; TRBD1 agrees at 7 bases. This TCR was sampled from a human donor in good health; the cells came from an allogeneic mixed lymphocyte reaction. Some clones in this sample may be carry-over from other donors' samples. Sequencing was done on a sample of CFSE-low (dividing) CD4+ T cells sorted from an allogeneic mixed lymphocyte reaction. CDR3 bases: TGCGCCAGCAGCGTTACAGGGGACCGTAATGAAAAACTGTTTTTT. Amino acids: CASSVTGDRNEKLFF.